This TCR beta chain was recovered during a study of blood T cells in healthy people across ages. In the study overall: Per every two T cells, about one barcoded beta molecule was captured by template switching. Findings and limits, study-wide: Strongly correlated with naive T cell percentage was TCR beta diversity.

PCR was performed a second time for about 7 to 12 cycles using a sample-barcoded 5' primer and a J-beta primer mix. TCRdb re-analysed the 5' RACE reads in MiXCR, keeping a single row per CDR3 protein. Of about 1.4 million distinct CDR3 sequences in the sample, approximately 59% were seen once. A note on this clonotype: Its antigen is currently unknown.

The germline gives CDR1 MGHRA, CDR2 YSYEKL. The CDR3 consists of 14 residues. With 1 base removed from V and 2 bases from J, the gap between germline ends came to 9 bases. The TCR originated in a man aged 18 to 29 in good health. The material sequenced was blood. This sequence joins TRBV4-1 and TRBJ2-7; D not resolved. The CDR3: CASSQALSTYEQYF. The CDR3 coding sequence is TGCGCCAGCAGCCAAGCCCTTAGCACCTACGAGCAGTACTTC.